The clone carrying this T cell receptor beta chain was detected only a few times. The antigen remains unidentified. This CDR3 region has 16 residues. Germline CDR1 is SGHDT and CDR2 is YYEEEE. The trim removed 5 bases at V and 10 bases at J, leaving 18 bases unmatched. This table comes from immunoSEQ multiplex PCR, and its TCRdb copy is limited to in-frame clones, with some not included. In the table there are some 65,000 clones, 71% of which are singletons. In every patient, relapse followed autologous stem cell transplantation, while exposure to brentuximab vedotin differed. Patients had relapsed/refractory classical Hodgkin lymphoma with complete response, partial response or progressive disease as best response. This entry belongs to a study of PD-1 blockade in classical Hodgkin lymphoma. Study-wide points: Diversity similar to that of newly diagnosed patients was seen at baseline in complete responders. Relative to healthy donors, newly diagnosed patients reportedly had lower baseline TCR diversity, which was reported as lower still in relapsed/refractory patients. There was a significant rise in CD4+ TCR diversity by C4D1, with no such rise for CD8+.

This TCR was recovered from a human donor with classical Hodgkin lymphoma. The chain combines TRBV5-6 with TRBJ1-2; TRBD1 agrees at 9 bases. Sequenced here: peripheral blood mononuclear cells (PBMCs), sampled before the second cycle of nivolumab. CDR3 in DNA: TGTGCCAGCAGTGAGGGACAGGGTAATCTAAGACGGGACTACACCTTC. Its translation is CASSEGQGNLRRDYTF.